The present entry profiles one T cell receptor beta chain with its context. Its specificity is unknown. Patients were excluded for uncontrolled infection, other autoimmune disease, pregnancy or lactation. The data originate from a study of T cells in Graves' hyperthyroidism and ophthalmopathy. Researchers amplified the TCR beta CDR3 regions from RNA transcripts. The HTBI set primed first-round TCR CDR3 RT-PCR. From the multiplex PCR reads, TCRdb called clonotypes with MiXCR, one entry per CDR3 protein. The repertoire holds 250,000 to 350,000 distinct CDR3 sequences, 22% seen once, with about 60% in the top ten. Overall study findings and caveats: Researchers found most expanded thyroid clonotypes above 0.001 in blood as well.

Sequencing was done on a sample of blood. This TCR was recovered from a man aged 25-40 years with Graves' ophthalmopathy.

CDR3 region: CASSGGDRGHTEAFF. The CDR3 bases are TGTGCCAGCAGCGGCGGGGACAGGGGGCACACTGAAGCTTTCTTT. The chain carries TRBV7-9 and TRBJ1-1, with TRBD1 matching over 12 bases. This CDR3 has 15 residues. Germline-derived CDR1 and CDR2 are SEHNR and FQNEAQ (reference sequence). With V trimmed by 5 bases and J by 3 bases, 4 bases remained unmatched.